This T cell receptor beta chain was documented in a study of memory CD4+ T cells and cytomegalovirus serostatus. V lost 7 bases and J 5 bases, leaving 14 bases between the germline ends. The germline CDR1 and CDR2 sequences are SGHAT and FQDESV (reference sequence). The CDR3 has 13 amino acids. Clones were sequenced by immunoSEQ multiplex PCR, and TCRdb holds only the in-frame ones, with some missing. The sample records approximately 52,000 clones, around four fifths being singletons. Single viable CD3+CD4+CD8-CD45RO+ cells were sorted as the memory CD4+ T cells. Sequences were obtained from memory CD4+ T cells from blood. The sequence was collected from an adult in good health and CMV-seronegative. This chain joins TRBV11-1 and TRBJ1-1, with a possible D match to TRBD1 (5 bases). CDR3 loop: CASIGHPTTEAFF. In DNA, the CDR3 is TGTGCCAGCATAGGACACCCAACGACTGAAGCTTTCTTT.